This T cell receptor beta chain was captured in a study of CD8 T cells in Susac syndrome. Roughly 0.45 to 1 ug RNA was reverse transcribed with random hexamers. In TCRdb, the immunoSEQ multiplex PCR reads were re-called with MiXCR into one record per CDR3 protein. In the table there are around 95,000 distinct CDR3 sequences, 95% of which are singletons. The V gene's germline CDR1 is MGHRA and CDR2 YSYEKL. Losses at the gene ends were 4 bases for V and 15 bases for J; bases not matched to a gene: 11. The CDR3 is 14 amino acids. The genes are TRBV4-1 and TRBJ2-1; 11 positions match TRBD1. The receptor's source is a human donor with Susac syndrome. Source material: CD8+ T cells from PBMCs. CDR3 nucleotide sequence: TGCGCCAGCAGCCTTTTCCCCCCGGGACAGGGGGGGTTCTTC. As protein: CASSLFPPGQGGFF.